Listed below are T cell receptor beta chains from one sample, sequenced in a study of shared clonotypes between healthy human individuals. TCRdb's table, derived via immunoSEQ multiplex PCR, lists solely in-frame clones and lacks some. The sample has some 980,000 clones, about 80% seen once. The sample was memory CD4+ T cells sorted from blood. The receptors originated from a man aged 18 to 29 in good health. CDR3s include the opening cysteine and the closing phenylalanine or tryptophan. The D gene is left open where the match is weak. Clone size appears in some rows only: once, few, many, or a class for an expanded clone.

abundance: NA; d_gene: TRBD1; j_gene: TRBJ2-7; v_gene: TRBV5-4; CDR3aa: CASSSGTGASYEQYF; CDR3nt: TGTGCCAGCAGCTCGGGGACAGGGGCCTCCTACGAGCAGTACTTC
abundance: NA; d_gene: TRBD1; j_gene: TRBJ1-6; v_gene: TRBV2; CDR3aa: CASTWDSPNSPLHF; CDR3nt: TGTGCCAGCACCTGGGACAGCCCTAATTCACCCCTCCACTTT
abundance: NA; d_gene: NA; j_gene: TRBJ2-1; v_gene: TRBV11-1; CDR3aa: CASSPRGDYYNEQFF; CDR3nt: TGTGCCAGCAGCCCTAGGGGGGATTACTACAATGAGCAGTTCTTC
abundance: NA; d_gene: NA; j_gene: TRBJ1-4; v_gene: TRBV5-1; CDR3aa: CASSFYGQSNEKLFF; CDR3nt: TGCGCCAGCAGCTTTTATGGCCAGTCAAATGAAAAACTGTTTTTT
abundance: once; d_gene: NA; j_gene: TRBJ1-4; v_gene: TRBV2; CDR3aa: CASSDRVGEKLFF; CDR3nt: TGTGCCAGCAGTGACAGGGTTGGTGAAAAACTGTTTTTT
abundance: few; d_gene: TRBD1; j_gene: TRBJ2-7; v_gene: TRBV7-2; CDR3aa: CASSPGTALVEQYF; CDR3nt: TGTGCCAGCAGCCCCGGGACAGCCTTAGTCGAGCAGTACTTC
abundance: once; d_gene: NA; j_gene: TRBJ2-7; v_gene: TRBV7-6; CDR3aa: CASSLGLSSYEQYF; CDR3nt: TGTGCCAGCAGCTTGGGCCTAAGCTCCTACGAGCAGTACTTC
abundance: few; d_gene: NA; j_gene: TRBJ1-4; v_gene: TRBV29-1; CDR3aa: CSVGGGTATNEKLFF; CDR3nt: TGCAGCGTTGGGGGGGGAACAGCAACTAATGAAAAACTGTTTTTT
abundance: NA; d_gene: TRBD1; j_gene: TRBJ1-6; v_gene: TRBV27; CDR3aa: CASSSPGQGPHSPLHF; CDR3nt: TGTGCCAGCAGTTCACCGGGACAGGGACCCCATTCACCCCTCCACTTT
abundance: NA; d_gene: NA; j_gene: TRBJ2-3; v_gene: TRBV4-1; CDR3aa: CASSQDNGKTSTDTQYF; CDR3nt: TGCGCCAGCAGCCAAGATAACGGGAAGACTAGCACAGATACGCAGTATTTT
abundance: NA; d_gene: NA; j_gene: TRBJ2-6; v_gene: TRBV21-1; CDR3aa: CASSKESSSGANVLTF; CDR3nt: TGTGCCAGCAGCAAAGAATCGAGCTCTGGGGCCAACGTCCTGACTTTC
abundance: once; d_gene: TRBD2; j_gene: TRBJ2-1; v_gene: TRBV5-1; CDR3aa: CASSSGGGGGNPPAYNEQFF; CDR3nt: TGCGCCAGCAGCTCGGGAGGCGGGGGAGGAAATCCCCCAGCCTACAATGAGCAGTTCTTC
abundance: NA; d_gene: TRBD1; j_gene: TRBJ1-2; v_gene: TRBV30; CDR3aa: CAWSPPGTGLSYTF; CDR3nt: TGTGCCTGGTCTCCACCCGGGACAGGGCTGAGCTACACCTTC
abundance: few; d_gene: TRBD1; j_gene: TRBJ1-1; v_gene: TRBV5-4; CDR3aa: CASSLVSGGKAFF; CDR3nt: TGTGCCAGCAGCTTGGTTTCAGGGGGTAAAGCTTTCTTT
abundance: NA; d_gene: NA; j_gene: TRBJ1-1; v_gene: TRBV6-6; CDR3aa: CASSQPSMNTEAFF; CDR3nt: TGTGCCAGCAGTCAGCCCAGTATGAACACTGAAGCTTTCTTT
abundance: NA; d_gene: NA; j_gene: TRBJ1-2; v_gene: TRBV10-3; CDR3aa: CAISEALYYGYTF; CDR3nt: TGTGCCATCAGTGAGGCCCTCTACTATGGCTACACCTTC
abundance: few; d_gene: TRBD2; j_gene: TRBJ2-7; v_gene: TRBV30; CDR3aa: CACLPLADGSYEQYF; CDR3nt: TGTGCCTGCTTACCTCTAGCGGATGGCTCCTACGAGCAGTACTTC
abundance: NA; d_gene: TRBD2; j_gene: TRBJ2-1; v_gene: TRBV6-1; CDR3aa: CASSVDTSAYNEQFF; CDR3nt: TGTGCCAGCAGTGTGGATACTAGCGCATACAATGAGCAGTTCTTC
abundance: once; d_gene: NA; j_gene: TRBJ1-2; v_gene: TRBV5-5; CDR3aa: CASSKLLWGYTF; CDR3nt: TGTGCCAGCAGCAAACTATTGTGGGGCTACACCTTC
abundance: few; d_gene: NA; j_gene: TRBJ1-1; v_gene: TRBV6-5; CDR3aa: CASRFRGRNTEAFF; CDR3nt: TGTGCCAGCCGCTTCAGGGGAAGGAACACTGAAGCTTTCTTT
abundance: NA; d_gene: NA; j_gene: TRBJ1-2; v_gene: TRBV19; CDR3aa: CASSIIPGARLSLGYGYTF; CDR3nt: TGTGCCAGTAGTATTATCCCCGGAGCCCGACTCTCCCTCGGGTATGGCTACACCTTC
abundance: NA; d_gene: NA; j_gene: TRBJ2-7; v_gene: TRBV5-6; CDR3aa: CASSLSGKSYEQYF; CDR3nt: TGTGCCAGCAGCTTGTCGGGCAAATCCTACGAGCAGTACTTC
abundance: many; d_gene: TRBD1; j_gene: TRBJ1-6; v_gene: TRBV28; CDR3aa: CASSGRDRVNSPLHF; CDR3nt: TGTGCCAGCAGTGGGCGGGACAGGGTTAATTCACCCCTCCACTTT
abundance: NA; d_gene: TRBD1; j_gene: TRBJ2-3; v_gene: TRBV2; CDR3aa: CASSEGQGAGDTQYF; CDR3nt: TGTGCCAGCAGTGAAGGGCAGGGGGCTGGGGATACGCAGTATTTT
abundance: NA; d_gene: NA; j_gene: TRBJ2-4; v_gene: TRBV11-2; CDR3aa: CASSLEAGRGSGNIQYF; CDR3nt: TGTGCCAGCAGCTTAGAGGCAGGGCGCGGGTCCGGAAACATTCAGTACTTC
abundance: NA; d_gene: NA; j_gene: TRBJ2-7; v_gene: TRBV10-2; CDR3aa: CASRDNVGAGSYEQYF; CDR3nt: TGCGCCAGCAGGGATAATGTGGGGGCGGGCTCCTACGAGCAGTACTTC
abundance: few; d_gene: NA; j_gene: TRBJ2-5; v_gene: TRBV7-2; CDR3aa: CASSLQQGVGETQYF; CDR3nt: TGTGCCAGCAGCTTACAACAGGGTGTTGGAGAGACCCAGTACTTC
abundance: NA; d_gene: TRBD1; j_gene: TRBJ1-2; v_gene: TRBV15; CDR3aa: CATSGDRVYGYTF; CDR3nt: TGTGCCACCAGCGGGGACAGAGTCTATGGCTACACCTTC
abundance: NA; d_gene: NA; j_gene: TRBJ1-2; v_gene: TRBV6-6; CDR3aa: CASSDTAGGYTF; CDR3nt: TGTGCCAGCAGCGACACTGCGGGAGGCTACACCTTC
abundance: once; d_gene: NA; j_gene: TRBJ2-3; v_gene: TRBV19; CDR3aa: CASSHPPTDTQYF; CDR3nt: TGTGCCAGTAGCCATCCCCCCACAGATACGCAGTATTTT
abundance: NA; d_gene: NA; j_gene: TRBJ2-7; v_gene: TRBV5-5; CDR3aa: CASSFSAGSYEQYF; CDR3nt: TGTGCCAGCAGCTTCAGTGCGGGGAGCTACGAGCAGTACTTC